This is a list of T cell receptor beta chains from one sample in a study of Graves' ophthalmopathy and Graves' hyperthyroidism. TCRdb independently ran MiXCR on the multiplex PCR reads; one entry per CDR3 protein. The sample lists fewer than 400,000 distinct CDR3 sequences; 18% were seen once. Sequenced material: peripheral blood. The receptors were sampled from a woman aged 18-29 years with Graves' ophthalmopathy. Each CDR3 is given with its conserved first and last residue. The D gene is left open where the match is weak. Clone size, where shown, is once, few, many, or a class for clones that have expanded.

D gene	J gene	clone size	V gene	CDR3 DNA	CDR3 protein
NA	TRBJ2-2	many	TRBV27	TGTGCCAGCACTCGGGACATGAACACCGGGGAGCTGTTTTTT	CASTRDMNTGELFF
NA	TRBJ2-2	few	TRBV4-3	TGCGCCAGCAGCCAACCCAAAGGACCGACAGCCGGGGAGCTGTTTTTT	CASSQPKGPTAGELFF
NA	TRBJ2-7	NA	TRBV28	TGTGCCAGCACAAGTCAGGGAACTCCCTACGAGCAGTACTTC	CASTSQGTPYEQYF
NA	TRBJ2-2	NA	TRBV24-1	TGTGCCACCAGTGATTTGCGCTACAGGGGAGGGAACACCGGGGAGCTGTTTTTT	CATSDLRYRGGNTGELFF
TRBD1	TRBJ1-5	many	TRBV6-5	TGTGCCAGCCGGGACAGGGGGAGTAGCAATCAGCCCCAGCATTTT	CASRDRGSSNQPQHF
NA	TRBJ2-7	many	TRBV5-1	TGCGCCAGCAGCCCCGGGACATCGTCCTTACGGTGTTGGGAGCAGTACTTC	CASSPGTSSLRCWEQYF
NA	TRBJ1-5	many	TRBV25-1	TGTGCCAGCAGTGAAGGGGGGTGGCAAGTCGCCCAGCATTTT	CASSEGGWQVAQHF
NA	TRBJ1-2	many	TRBV6-2/TRBV6-3	TGTGCCAGCAGTCGTCGTGGGAGCGTTCCTAACTATGGCTACACCTTC	CASSRRGSVPNYGYTF
NA	TRBJ1-1	few	TRBV11-2	TGTGCCAGCAGCCCTTTTTTGCCGGGGGCGGTCACTGAAGCTTTCTTT	CASSPFLPGAVTEAFF
NA	TRBJ1-2	many	TRBV28	TGTGCCAGCAGTTTGGGGCGGGCGACTAACTATGGCTACACCTTC	CASSLGRATNYGYTF
TRBD1	TRBJ1-1	many	TRBV29-1	TGCAGCGTCAGACCGACAGGGAAGGACACTGAAGCTTTCTTT	CSVRPTGKDTEAFF
NA	TRBJ2-5	once	TRBV6-1	TGTGCCAGCAGCCCCTCGAACGGCAGGGGAGGTAAAGAGACCCAGTACTTC	CASSPSNGRGGKETQYF
TRBD2	TRBJ2-7	many	TRBV5-5	TGTGCCAGCAGCTTGGCTTTCACTAGCGGAGCCTACGAGCAGTACTTC	CASSLAFTSGAYEQYF
NA	TRBJ2-7	many	TRBV28	TGTGCCAGCAGTTTTCTCAGGCCCTACGAGCAGTACTTC	CASSFLRPYEQYF
NA	TRBJ1-1	few	TRBV6-1	TGTGCCAGCAGCAAAAACAGGGCGTCCACTGAAGCTTTCTTT	CASSKNRASTEAFF
NA	TRBJ2-2	many	TRBV2	TGTGCCAGCGCCGAGGAGACTACGAACACCGGGGAGCTGTTTTTT	CASAEETTNTGELFF
NA	TRBJ2-7	NA	TRBV6-1	TGTGCCATTCCTTCGGGGGACAACTCCTACGAGCAGTACTTC	CAIPSGDNSYEQYF
NA	TRBJ2-5	many	TRBV28	TGTGCCAGCAGTTTCAGGATGCAAGAGACCCAGTACTTC	CASSFRMQETQYF
TRBD2	TRBJ2-7	many	TRBV13	TGTGCCAGCAGACCCATCGGGACTAGCGGCACCTACGAGCAGTACTTC	CASRPIGTSGTYEQYF
NA	TRBJ2-4	many	TRBV7-2	TGTGCCAGCAGCTTAGTCGGTGGCAGGGCAGGGGACATTCAGTACTTC	CASSLVGGRAGDIQYF
NA	TRBJ2-7	NA	TRBV6-1	TGTGCCACCACCCACTACGAGCAGTACTTC	CATTHYEQYF
NA	TRBJ2-7	many	TRBV28	TGTGCCAGCAGTAGGACGCTGGAGCAGTACTTC	CASSRTLEQYF
TRBD1	TRBJ2-5	many	TRBV7-6	TGTGCCAGCAGCGCCGGACAGGGGAGTCGAAAGACCCAGTACTTC	CASSAGQGSRKTQYF
NA	TRBJ2-5	many	TRBV4-1	TGCGCCAGCAGCCACCGGGACGGCTCGACCCAGTACTTC	CASSHRDGSTQYF
NA	TRBJ2-7	many	TRBV28	TGTGCCAGCAGACGGGGACTCCACTCAAACGAGCAGTACTTC	CASRRGLHSNEQYF
NA	TRBJ1-2	many	TRBV6-2/TRBV6-3	TGTGCCAGCAGAGTTACCCCGACGGGGAACTATGGCTACACCTTC	CASRVTPTGNYGYTF
TRBD1	TRBJ1-5	NA	TRBV12-3/TRBV12-4	TGTGCCAGCAGTTTGAACGGACAGGGTAATCAGCCCCAGCATTTT	CASSLNGQGNQPQHF
NA	TRBJ2-7	many	TRBV27	TGTGCCAGCAGTTTATCGACAGTGCAGGGATCCTACGAGCAGTACTTC	CASSLSTVQGSYEQYF
NA	TRBJ2-7	many	TRBV19	TGTGCCAGTAGTATGGGGCAGACCTACGAGCAGTACTTC	CASSMGQTYEQYF
NA	TRBJ2-7	many	TRBV6-5	TGTGCCAGCAGTTACGACGGTCTGTACTACGAGCAGTACTTC	CASSYDGLYYEQYF
NA	TRBJ1-5	many	TRBV18	TGTGCCAGCTCTAGCGAGGGAGTGGCCAATCAGCCCCAGCATTTT	CASSSEGVANQPQHF
TRBD1	TRBJ1-5	many	TRBV20-1	TGCAGTGCGAAGAGACAGGGGTATCAGCCCCAGCATTTT	CSAKRQGYQPQHF
NA	TRBJ1-5	many	TRBV5-5	TGTGCCAGCAGCTCAGGGTCCCCCAATCAGCCCCAGCATTTT	CASSSGSPNQPQHF
NA	TRBJ2-5	many	TRBV18	TGTGCCAGCTCACCCGGACAGAGGCAAGAGACCCAGTACTTC	CASSPGQRQETQYF
NA	TRBJ2-5	many	TRBV7-7	TGTGCTAGCAGCCCTGCCCCGGGACGGCAAGAGACCCAGTACTTC	CASSPAPGRQETQYF
NA	TRBJ1-5	NA	TRBV2	TGTGCCAGCAGCCGGAGTGAGAGGAATCAGCCCCAGCATTTT	CASSRSERNQPQHF
NA	TRBJ2-6	NA	TRBV7-3	TGTGCCAGCAGCTTAAACGGCAGGAATCTTCCCTCTGGGGCCAACGTCCTGACTTTC	CASSLNGRNLPSGANVLTF
TRBD1	TRBJ1-1	many	TRBV27	TGTGCCAGCAGCAGACGACAGGGCTGGGAAGGCACTGAAGCTTTCTTT	CASSRRQGWEGTEAFF
NA	TRBJ1-1	NA	TRBV6-1	TGTGCCAGCAGTGTAGCGGGGTCGAACACTGAAGCTTTCTTT	CASSVAGSNTEAFF
NA	TRBJ2-3	many	TRBV12-3/TRBV12-4	TGTGCCAGCAGGTTGGACAAGGGCTCACTCCTCACAGATACGCAGTATTTT	CASRLDKGSLLTDTQYF
NA	TRBJ2-7	many	TRBV6-2/TRBV6-3	TGTGCCAGCAGTTATTTGCTGGCCCAACCCCACTACGAGCAGTACTTC	CASSYLLAQPHYEQYF
NA	TRBJ1-1	many	TRBV2	TGTGCCAGCAGCCCGGATGATGAAGCTTTCTTT	CASSPDDEAFF
TRBD1	TRBJ1-1	many	TRBV4-2	TGTGCCAGCAGCCAAGGGGGGACAGGGATGAACACTGAAGCTTTCTTT	CASSQGGTGMNTEAFF
NA	TRBJ2-7	NA	TRBV7-3	TGTGCCAGCAGCTCGGACGCGGGCTACGAGCAGTACTTC	CASSSDAGYEQYF
NA	TRBJ1-1	many	TRBV4-3	TGCGCCAGCAGCCAAGTCGCCGGCGGAAACACTGAAGCTTTCTTT	CASSQVAGGNTEAFF